This T cell receptor (beta chain) appears in the sequencing data of a study of cytomegalovirus exposure and HLA in healthy donors. Study-level results: V- and J-gene trimming in TCR beta was tied to a missense DCLRE1C variant by an analysis performed later. Researchers had no immune exposure information except CMV serostatus available. Associated with cytomegalovirus, according to the listing, were 164 TCR beta chains.

As for this clone: Its specificity is not known.

The PCR contained 60 Vbeta and 13 Jbeta primers. Clones were read by immunoSEQ multiplex PCR, and TCRdb kept only the in-frame ones, dropping some. The sample lists about 100,000 clones, roughly 79% seen once, with approximately 2% in the top ten. Sample: PBMCs. This sequence was found in a woman between 40 and 50 years old in good health and CMV-seronegative.

This chain's CDR3 is CASSSGTGHGWTEAFF. The CDR3 DNA sequence: TGTGCCAGCAGCTCGGGGACAGGGCATGGGTGGACTGAAGCTTTCTTT. The rearrangement joins TRBV7-6 to TRBJ1-1, with 9 nucleotides matching TRBD1. CDR1 SGHVS and CDR2 FNYEAQ come from the germline V gene. Trimming took 4 bases from V and 5 from J; bases not matched to a gene: 11. CDR3 length: 16 residues.